This TCR beta chain was sequenced during a study of identical twins. The study's findings and limits: Shared out-of-frame alpha sequences (those common to twins) showed excess low generation probability.

In TCRdb, the 5' RACE reads were re-called with MiXCR into one record per CDR3 protein. This table holds fewer than 900,000 distinct CDR3 sequences, around a sixth found once. On this clonotype itself: Antigen: not known.

Germline CDR1 MNHEY, CDR2 SMNVEV (reference sequence). Between the trimmed V and J ends, which lost 0 bases and 3 bases, there was a span of 15 bases. The CDR3 loop spans 17 amino acids. This sample was shared with a second study, whose subject was T cells expressing NK-cell markers. That source reports: Obtained from sorted CD3+CD56+NKG2C+, CD3+CD56+NKG2C- and CD3+CD56-NKG2C+ T cells were the TCR beta repertoires. Six of the donors carried dominant NKG2C+ clonotypes that took up roughly 1.0-8% of their CD8+ T cells. Expanded NKG2C+ T cell clones had unclear HCMV specificity.

The sequence was collected from a young woman in good health. Source material: PBMCs. This chain joins TRBV27 and TRBJ1-5; no reliable D call. CDR3 amino acids: CASSLSGSTRNNQPQHF. The CDR3 coding sequence is TGTGCCAGCAGTTTATCGGGCAGTACACGTAACAATCAGCCCCAGCATTTT.